The TCR beta chain under discussion was sequenced for a study of T cells in Graves' hyperthyroidism and ophthalmopathy. Study details: Sampling of peripheral blood happened at initial diagnosis, prior to any treatment.

Findings and caveats of the study: A model of 13 V-J pairs discriminated ophthalmopathy from stable hyperthyroidism. Model output signaled ophthalmopathy a median around 5.9 months ahead of onset.

RNA transcripts served as the template for amplifying TCR beta CDR3 regions. During a first-round RT-PCR of the TCR CDR3, the HTBI primer set was used. TCRdb ran MiXCR on the multiplex PCR reads and lists one entry per CDR3 protein. The top ten hold around 12% of the sample, which has 700,000 or so distinct CDR3 sequences, 13% to 15% seen once. As to this clonotype: The antigen is undetermined.

Among ophthalmopathy patients, the Clinical Activity Score reached at least 3, the NOSPECS grade reached at least 4, and duration remained under 3 months. The CDR3 totals 18 residues. Germline values: CDR1 LGHNA, CDR2 YSLEER. V dropped 5 bases and J dropped 0; count of bases not matched to a gene: 10. The V gene is TRBV4-3, the J gene TRBJ2-6; 7 bases agree with TRBD2. What was sequenced was blood. This receptor was identified in a woman between 50 and 59 years old with Graves' ophthalmopathy. CDR3 coding DNA: TGCGCCAGCAGCAGCGGGGTCGGCTCTCTCTCTGGGGCCAACGTCCTGACTTTC. This translates into CASSSGVGSLSGANVLTF.